Listed here are 21 T cell receptor beta chains from one sample, sequenced in a study of cytomegalovirus exposure and HLA in healthy donors. PCR was performed using 60 Vbeta and 13 Jbeta primers. Generated by immunoSEQ multiplex PCR, the TCRdb table keeps only in-frame clones and is missing some. The sample records about 190,000 clones, more than 60% being singletons. The specimen sequenced was PBMCs. All receptors come from a woman aged 30 to 39 in good health and CMV-seropositive.

The V call is TRBV30, the J call TRBJ1-1; TRBD1 matches 11 bases. V shed 3 bases, J shed 2 bases, and the junction held 2 bases outside the gene matches. The CDR3 length is 14 residues. Germline-derived CDR1 and CDR2 are GTSNPN and SVGIG (reference sequence). CDR3 protein: CAWSRTGGNTEAFF. The CDR3 DNA follows: TGTGCCTGGAGCCGGACAGGGGGCAACACTGAAGCTTTCTTT.

The V and J genes are TRBV4-3 and TRBJ1-4, with D maybe TRBD1 (6 bases). The CDR3 has 16 amino acids. Trimming removed 4 bases at V and 1 base at J, with 13 bases between. Germline-derived CDR1 and CDR2 are LGHNA and YSLEER. The CDR3 nucleotides are TGCGCCAGCAGCCGACGACAGGATGTAACTAATGAAAAACTGTTTTTT. As protein: CASSRRQDVTNEKLFF.

The CDR3 sequence is CASSSTTRRQFF. The DNA of the CDR3 is TGTGCCAGCAGCTCCACGACTCGACGGCAGTTCTTC. The J gene is TRBJ2-1, the V gene TRBV7-2; no firm D call. V was pared by 4 bases and J by 12 bases, with 13 bases between. Germline V lookup: CDR1 SGHTA, CDR2 FQGNSA. The CDR3 consists of 12 residues.

The chain is built from TRBV7-2 and TRBJ1-2; D unresolved. V lost 2 bases to trimming and J lost 8 bases, with 15 bases between them. Germline CDR1 and CDR2: SGHTA and FQGNSA. This CDR3 region has 14 residues. The CDR3 protein is CASSLLGTTGGYTF. DNA of the CDR3: TGTGCCAGCAGCTTATTGGGCACCACGGGGGGCTACACCTTC.

The chain carries TRBV19 and TRBJ2-5, with a possible D match to TRBD1 (6 bases). Germline CDR1 LNHDA, CDR2 SQIVND (reference sequence). The V end lost 6 bases, the J end lost 5 bases, and 16 bases lay between the germline ends. This CDR3 has 14 residues. The CDR3 nucleotides read TGTGCCAGTAGGCGAACAGGGAAGGTGGAGACCCAGTACTTC. This gives the protein CASRRTGKVETQYF. Combining the CDR3 with reference TRBV19 and TRBJ2-5 gives the whole variable domain DGGITQSPKYLFRKEGQNVTLSCEQNLNHDAMYWYRQDPGQGLRLIYYSQIVNDFQKGDIAEGYSVSREKKESFPLTVTSAQKNPTAFYLCASRRTGKVETQYFGPGTRLLVL.

The chain recombines TRBV21-1 with TRBJ2-1; the DNA was not used to check the table's D call, TRBD2. TRBV21-1 is classified as a pseudogene. This CDR3 comprises 18 residues. The CDR3 nucleotides read TGTGCCAGCAGCAAAAGGCCCCCAAGGCGGGAGTCGTGCAATGAGCAGTTCTTC. Protein sequence: CASSKRPPRRESCNEQFF.

The genes are TRBV6-4 and TRBJ1-5; the D gene is possibly TRBD1 (6 bases). CDR1 and CDR2 (germline): MRHNA, SNTAGT. The CDR3 totals 13 residues. Trimming removed 5 bases at V and 6 bases at J, with 11 bases between. Here the CDR3 DNA reads TGTGCCAGCAGTACAGGGTTCGGTCAGCCCCAGCATTTT. Translated, it gives CASSTGFGQPQHF.

CDR3 sequence: CATSGLFPSTDTQYF. DNA of the CDR3: TGTGCCACCAGCGGGCTATTCCCCAGCACAGATACGCAGTATTTT. The chain uses TRBV15 and TRBJ2-3, with D unresolved. Trimming removed 5 bases from V and 0 bases from J, with 12 bases in between. The CDR3 is 15 residues long. Germline values: CDR1 LNHNV, CDR2 YYDKDF (reference sequence).

This chain connects TRBV4-2 to TRBJ1-1; D is perhaps TRBD1 (6 bases). The V gene's germline CDR1 is LGHNA and CDR2 YNFKEQ. The CDR3 is made up of 11 amino acids. V dropped 4 bases and J dropped 9 bases, with 9 bases sitting between them. The CDR3 loop is CASSLTGKAFF. The CDR3 bases are TGTGCCAGCAGCCTTACAGGGAAAGCTTTCTTT.

CDR3 bases: TGCGCCAGCAGCCAAGAAGGGACTCCCACCGGGGAGCTGTTTTTT. Translating it yields CASSQEGTPTGELFF. This sequence joins TRBV4-3 and TRBJ2-2, with a weak D call TRBD2 (6 bases). Trimming shortened V by 0 bases and J by 4 bases, and 9 bases separated the two germline ends. CDR1 and CDR2 (germline): LGHNA, YSLEER. The CDR3 covers 15 residues.

This rearrangement joins TRBV10-3 to TRBJ1-1; D not certain. CDR1 is ENHRY and CDR2 is SYGVKD in the germline V gene. The CDR3 spans 13 residues. Trimming took off 10 bases at V and 3 bases at J, with 15 bases between the two ends. The CDR3 loop is CATAGREDTEAFF. In DNA form, the CDR3 reads TGTGCCACCGCCGGTAGGGAGGACACTGAAGCTTTCTTT.

The gene calls are TRBV11-1 and TRBJ2-1; possibly TRBD1 for D (6 bases). This CDR3 spans 15 amino acids. Trimming took 5 bases from V and 1 from J, leaving 12 bases between them. The germline CDR1 and CDR2 sequences are SGHAT and FQDESV (reference sequence). The CDR3 region has the DNA TGTGCCAGCAGCAATATGAGGGGGTCCTACAATGAGCAGTTCTTC. Residues: CASSNMRGSYNEQFF.

This clone was seen only once. The V call is TRBV19, the J call TRBJ1-4; the match to TRBD1 covers 7 bases. V was pared by 4 bases and J by 3 bases, with 8 bases of the junction left unmatched. CDR1 is LNHDA and CDR2 is SQIVND in the germline V gene (reference sequence). The CDR3 runs to 16 residues. CDR3 region: CASSTTPGTANEKLFF. CDR3 in DNA: TGTGCCAGTAGTACCACACCCGGGACAGCTAATGAAAAACTGTTTTTT.

J is TRBJ2-5 and V is TRBV7-9; D is undetermined. This CDR3 region has 14 residues. Germline V CDR1 and CDR2: SEHNR, FQNEAQ (reference sequence). With 2 bases removed from V and 2 bases from J, the gap between germline ends came to 9 bases. The CDR3 nucleotides read TGTGCCAGCAGCTTACGGCAGACTCAAGAGACCCAGTACTTC. Residues: CASSLRQTQETQYF. Using reference TRBV7-9 and TRBJ2-5 for the parts outside the CDR3, the full variable domain is DTGVSQNPRHKITKRGQNVTFRCDPISEHNRLYWYRQTLGQGPEFLTYFQNEAQLEKSRLLSDRFSAERPKGSFSTLEIQRTEQGDSAMYLCASSLRQTQETQYFGPGTRLLVL.

CDR3 protein: CASSLVLGDRIYNEQFF. The CDR3 bases are TGTGCCAGCAGTCTGGTTCTGGGGGACAGGATATACAATGAGCAGTTCTTC. The V and J genes are TRBV28 and TRBJ2-1, with 8 bases aligning to TRBD1. Germline loops: CDR1 MDHEN, CDR2 SYDVKM. Germline trimming cut 5 bases from V and 4 bases from J; bases unmatched to any gene: 13. The CDR3 loop spans 17 amino acids. The full variable domain, with the rest looked up from reference TRBV28 and TRBJ2-1, is DVKVTQSSRYLVKRTGEKVFLECVQDMDHENMFWYRQDPGLGLRLIYFSYDVKMKEKGDIPEGYSVSREKKERFSLILESASTNQTSMYLCASSLVLGDRIYNEQFFGPGTRLTVL.

V gene TRBV6-6 combines with J gene TRBJ1-2; D is undetermined. This CDR3 comprises 11 residues. Trimming removed 7 bases at V and 1 base at J, with 4 bases between. Germline V gene lookup returns CDR1 MNHNY and CDR2 SVGAGI (reference sequence). CDR3 in DNA: TGTGCCAGCACACTTAACTATGGCTACACCTTC. It translates to CASTLNYGYTF.

This chain joins TRBV2 and TRBJ1-3, with TRBD1 as a possible D gene (6 bases). V lost 6 bases and J lost 4, with 13 bases in between. Germline lookup yields CDR1 SNHLY and CDR2 FYNNEI. The CDR3 contains 14 residues. The DNA for the CDR3 is TGTGCCAGCAGGACCACAGGGTCCGGAAACACCATATATTTT. Residues: CASRTTGSGNTIYF.

V gene TRBV28 combines with J gene TRBJ2-7; D is uncertain. Germline V gene data show CDR1 as MDHEN and CDR2 as SYDVKM. The CDR3 is made up of 14 amino acids. With 10 bases removed from V and 6 bases from J, the gap between germline ends came to 22 bases. The CDR3 loop is CATTPRSLRVEQYF. CDR3 nucleotide sequence: TGTGCCACAACCCCCCGGAGCCTCCGGGTCGAGCAGTACTTC.

This chain joins TRBV6-6 and TRBJ1-1; D possibly corresponds to TRBD1 (6 bases). This CDR3 comprises 14 residues. CDR1 MNHNY and CDR2 SVGAGI come from the germline V gene (reference sequence). The V and J ends lost 7 bases and 1 base respectively, with 13 bases between them. The CDR3 protein is CASNKGVENTEAFF. In nucleotides, the CDR3 is TGTGCCAGCAACAAGGGGGTTGAGAACACTGAAGCTTTCTTT.

This chain links TRBV25-1 with TRBJ2-7; TRBD2 is a possible D gene (6 bases). The germline V gene encodes CDR1 MGHDK and CDR2 SYGVNS. CDR3 length: 16 residues. Trimming took 5 bases from V and 6 from J, leaving 23 bases between them. Here the CDR3 DNA reads TGTGCCAGCAGTCCCAATTACCGGGACTTGGGTGCCGAGCAGTACTTC. It is translated as CASSPNYRDLGAEQYF.

This clone has a handful of counts. The V and J genes are TRBV6-5 and TRBJ1-1, with D maybe TRBD1 (6 bases). Trimming took 0 bases from V and 1 from J, leaving 12 bases between them. Germline CDR1 and CDR2: MNHEY and SVGAGI. The CDR3 spans 16 residues. CDR3 protein: CASSYSNRAGNTEAFF. CDR3 sequence (DNA): TGTGCCAGCAGTTACTCGAACAGGGCGGGGAACACTGAAGCTTTCTTT.